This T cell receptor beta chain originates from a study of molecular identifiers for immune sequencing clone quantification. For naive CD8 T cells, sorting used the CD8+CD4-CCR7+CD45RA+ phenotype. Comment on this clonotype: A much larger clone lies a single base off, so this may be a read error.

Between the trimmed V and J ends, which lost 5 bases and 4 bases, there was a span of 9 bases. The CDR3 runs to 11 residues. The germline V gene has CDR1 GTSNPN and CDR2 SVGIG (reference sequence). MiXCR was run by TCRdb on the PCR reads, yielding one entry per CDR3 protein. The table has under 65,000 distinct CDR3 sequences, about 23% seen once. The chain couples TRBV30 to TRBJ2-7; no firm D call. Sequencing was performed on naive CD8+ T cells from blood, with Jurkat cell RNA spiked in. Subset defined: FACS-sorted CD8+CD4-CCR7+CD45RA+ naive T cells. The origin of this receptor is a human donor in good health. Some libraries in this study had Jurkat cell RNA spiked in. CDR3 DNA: TGTGCCTGGCGCCTTGGATACGAGCAGTACTTC. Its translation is CAWRLGYEQYF. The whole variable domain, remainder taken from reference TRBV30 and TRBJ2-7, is SQTIHQWPATLVQPVGSPLSLECTVEGTSNPNLYWYRQAAGRGLQLLFYSVGIGQISSEVPQNLSASRPQDRQFILSSKKLLLSDSGFYLCAWRLGYEQYFGPGTRLTVT.